This T cell receptor (beta chain) was obtained from a study of radiotherapy plus CTLA-4 blockade in lung cancer. Study findings and constraints: Best predicting response, reportedly, were early blood T cell clone dynamics, with interferon-beta.

CDR1 is MGHDK and CDR2 is SYGVNS in the germline V gene. The germline V and J ends were trimmed by 4 bases and 3 bases, with 12 bases remaining between them. CDR3 length: 14 amino acids. The repertoire was sequenced with immunoSEQ multiplex PCR; TCRdb's copy has only in-frame clones and lacks some. The sample holds 70,000 to 90,000 clones, around 80% seen once. The sample holds one count of this clone. Its antigen is undetermined. The chain combines TRBV25-1 with TRBJ1-2; tentatively, D is TRBD1 (5 bases). The sequence derives from a human donor with non-small cell lung cancer who had a complete response to radiotherapy plus ipilimumab. Sequences were derived from peripheral blood, sampled from a patient treated with radiotherapy plus ipilimumab. The CDR3 DNA reads TGTGCCAGCAGTGCACCAGGGAGGGACTATGGCTACACCTTC. It specifies CASSAPGRDYGYTF.